This record looks at one T cell receptor beta chain sequence and its context. This specimen belongs to a study of shared clonotypes between healthy human individuals. Study context: For every donor, three CD4 naive, three CD4 memory, two CD8 naive and one CD8 memory plates were used.

Assay: immunoSEQ multiplex PCR; the TCRdb copy retains only in-frame clones and omits some. Among approximately 2.5 million clones, 93% were seen once, and the ten largest hold roughly 0.39%. Germline assignment: CDR1 SQVTM and CDR2 ANQGSEA. This CDR3 spans 14 amino acids. V lost 5 bases, J lost 5 bases, and 19 bases lay in between. In the CD4+ fraction, cells were divided into CD45RA+ naive and CD45RA-negative memory subsets. This sequence joins TRBV29-1 and TRBJ2-7, with a tentative D call TRBD1 (7 bases). Specimen: naive CD4+ T cells from PBMCs. Subset meaning: CD45RA+ positively selected. The sequence came from a man aged 18 to 29 in good health. Some clones in this sample may be carry-over from other donors' samples. The CDR3 is CSVQVVQGGNEQYF. CDR3 in DNA: TGCAGCGTTCAGGTTGTCCAGGGGGGCAACGAGCAGTACTTC.